The 8 T cell receptor beta chains listed next were all sequenced from one sample in a study of blood T cell repertoires in COVID-19. Here immunoSEQ multiplex PCR was the method, and the copy in TCRdb shows in-frame clones only, minus some. The data hold about 65,000 clones, with approximately 94% observed a single time. Source material: peripheral blood. The source of these receptors is a man between 70 and 80 years old with active COVID-19.

This clone has a handful of counts. Other DNA sequences in this sample translate to the same CDR3. The chain uses TRBV12-3 or TRBV12-4 and TRBJ1-1, with D unresolved. V lost 2 bases and J 1 base, leaving 5 bases between the germline ends. This CDR3 region has 13 residues. This chain's CDR3 is CASSLSGNTEAFF. CDR3 DNA sequence: TGTGCCAGCAGTTTATCAGGGAACACTGAAGCTTTCTTT.

The rearrangement links TRBV28 to TRBJ2-3; D gene uncertain. V was shortened by 6 bases and J by 0 bases, with 7 bases between the two germline ends. The CDR3 runs to 13 residues. Germline V gives CDR1 MDHEN, CDR2 SYDVKM. The CDR3 region is CASSTASTDTQYF. The DNA for the CDR3 is TGTGCCAGCAGCACAGCCAGCACAGATACGCAGTATTTT.

The chain links TRBV5-1 to TRBJ2-2; TRBD1 might be the D (7 bases). The CDR3 covers 16 residues. The V end lost 0 bases, the J end lost 2 bases, and 11 bases lay between the germline ends. The germline CDR1 and CDR2 sequences are SGHRS and YFSETQ. CDR3 amino acids: CASSLARGANTGELFF. The DNA for the CDR3 is TGCGCCAGCAGCTTGGCCAGGGGGGCCAACACCGGGGAGCTGTTTTTT.

This chain uses TRBV18 with TRBJ1-3, with D unresolved. V was trimmed by 1 base and J by 1 base, leaving 14 bases between them. This CDR3 is 17 amino acids long. Germline-derived CDR1 and CDR2 are KGHSH and LQKENI. In DNA, the CDR3 is TGTGCCAGCTCACCACGAAGGTCCGAGGCATCTGGAAACACCATATATTTT. Residues: CASSPRRSEASGNTIYF.

This sequence joins TRBV18 and TRBJ1-5; 7 nucleotides match TRBD1. Trimming took 5 bases from V and 3 from J; bases not matched to a gene: 7. The CDR3 extends over 15 amino acids. Germline V gene lookup returns CDR1 KGHSH and CDR2 LQKENI. In nucleotides, the CDR3 is TGTGCCAGCTCAAGCGGGGGACAGATCAATCAGCCCCAGCATTTT. This sequence encodes CASSSGGQINQPQHF. The full variable domain, with the rest looked up from reference TRBV18 and TRBJ1-5, is NAGVMQNPRHLVRRRGQEARLRCSPMKGHSHVYWYRQLPEEGLKFMVYLQKENIIDESGMPKERFSAEFPKEGPSILRIQQVVRGDSAAYFCASSSGGQINQPQHFGDGTRLSIL.

The chain recombines TRBV6-6 with TRBJ2-3, with no clear D. CDR3 length equals 13 residues. CDR1 and CDR2 from the germline V gene are MNHNY and SVGAGI (reference sequence). Trimming stripped 2 bases from V and 5 bases from J, with 8 bases between. The CDR3 bases are TGTGCCAGCAGTTACAGCGCTTTAGATACGCAGTATTTT. This sequence encodes CASSYSALDTQYF.

The gene calls are TRBV6-5 and TRBJ2-5, with D possibly TRBD2 on 6 matching bases. Looked up from germline, CDR1 is MNHEY and CDR2 is SVGAGI. The length of the CDR3 is 15 residues. V was cut by 2 bases and J by 3 bases, with 13 bases left in between. The CDR3 DNA sequence: TGTGCCAGCAGTTACAGTTCTGGGGGGAAAGAGACCCAGTACTTC. It codes for CASSYSSGGKETQYF.

This chain links TRBV19 with TRBJ1-5; 7 positions agree with TRBD1. CDR3 length: 18 residues. Looked up from germline, CDR1 is LNHDA and CDR2 is SQIVND (reference sequence). V was pared by 6 bases and J by 0 bases, with 14 bases of the junction left unmatched. The CDR3 region is CASRSGTDSIYSNQPQHF. CDR3 coding DNA: TGTGCCAGTAGATCCGGGACAGACTCAATTTATAGCAATCAGCCCCAGCATTTT.